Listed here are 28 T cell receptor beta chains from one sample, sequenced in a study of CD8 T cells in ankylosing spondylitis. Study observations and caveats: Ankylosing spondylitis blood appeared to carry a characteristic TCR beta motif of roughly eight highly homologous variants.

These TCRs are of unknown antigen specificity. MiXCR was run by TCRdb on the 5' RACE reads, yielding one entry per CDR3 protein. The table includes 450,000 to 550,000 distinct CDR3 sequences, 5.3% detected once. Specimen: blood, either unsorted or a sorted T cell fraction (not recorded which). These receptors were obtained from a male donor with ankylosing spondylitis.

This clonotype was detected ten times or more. This CDR3 is CASSLGLAQDTQYF. Written as DNA, the CDR3 is TGTGCCAGCAGTTTAGGACTAGCACAGGATACGCAGTATTTT. The rearrangement uses TRBV6-5 and TRBJ2-3; TRBD2 matches 8 bases. Germline CDR1 and CDR2: MNHEY and SVGAGI. J gave up 6 bases and V 4 bases, and 6 bases lay outside the gene matches. This CDR3 region has 14 residues.

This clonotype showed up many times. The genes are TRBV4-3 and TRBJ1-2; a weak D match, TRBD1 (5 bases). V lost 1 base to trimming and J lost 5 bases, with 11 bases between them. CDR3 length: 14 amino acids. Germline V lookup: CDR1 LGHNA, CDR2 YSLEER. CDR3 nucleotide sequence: TGCGCCAGCAGCCAAGCCCGGGGCGGGTATGGCTACACCTTC. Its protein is CASSQARGGYGYTF.

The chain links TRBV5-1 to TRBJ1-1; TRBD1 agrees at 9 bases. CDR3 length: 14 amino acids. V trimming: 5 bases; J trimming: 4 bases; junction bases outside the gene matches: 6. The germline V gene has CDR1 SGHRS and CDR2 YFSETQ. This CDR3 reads CASRSGQGGTEAFF. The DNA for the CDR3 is TGCGCCAGCAGATCGGGACAGGGCGGCACTGAAGCTTTCTTT.

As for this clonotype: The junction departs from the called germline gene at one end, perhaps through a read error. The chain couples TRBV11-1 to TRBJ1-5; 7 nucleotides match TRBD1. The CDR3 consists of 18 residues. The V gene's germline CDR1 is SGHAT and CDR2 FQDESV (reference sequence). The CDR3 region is CASRRPRGPPNSDQPQHF. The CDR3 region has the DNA TGTGCCAGCAGGCGGCCAAGGGGGCCCCCGAATAGCGATCAGCCCCAGCATTTT.

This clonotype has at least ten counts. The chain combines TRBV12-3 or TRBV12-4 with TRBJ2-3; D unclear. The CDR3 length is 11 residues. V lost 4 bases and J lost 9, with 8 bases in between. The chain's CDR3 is CASSSFETQYF. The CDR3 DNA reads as TGTGCCAGCAGTTCTTTTGAAACGCAGTATTTT.

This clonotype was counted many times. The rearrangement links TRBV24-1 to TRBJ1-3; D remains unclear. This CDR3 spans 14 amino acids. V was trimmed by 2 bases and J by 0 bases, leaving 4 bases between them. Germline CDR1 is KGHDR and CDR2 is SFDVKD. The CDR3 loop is CATSDSISGNTIYF. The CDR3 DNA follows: TGTGCCACCAGTGATTCAATCTCTGGAAACACCATATATTTT.

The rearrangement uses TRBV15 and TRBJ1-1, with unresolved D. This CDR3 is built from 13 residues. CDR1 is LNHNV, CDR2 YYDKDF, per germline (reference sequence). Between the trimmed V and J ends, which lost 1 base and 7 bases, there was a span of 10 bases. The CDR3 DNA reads TGTGCCACCAGCAGAGGTTTCAGAATTGAAGCTTTCTTT. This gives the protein CATSRGFRIEAFF.

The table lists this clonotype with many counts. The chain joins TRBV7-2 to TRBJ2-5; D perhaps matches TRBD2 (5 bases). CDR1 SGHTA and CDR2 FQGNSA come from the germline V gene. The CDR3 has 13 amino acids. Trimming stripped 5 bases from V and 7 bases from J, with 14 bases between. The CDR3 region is CASSPRNGGTQYF. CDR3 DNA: TGTGCCAGCAGCCCAAGGAACGGAGGGACCCAGTACTTC.

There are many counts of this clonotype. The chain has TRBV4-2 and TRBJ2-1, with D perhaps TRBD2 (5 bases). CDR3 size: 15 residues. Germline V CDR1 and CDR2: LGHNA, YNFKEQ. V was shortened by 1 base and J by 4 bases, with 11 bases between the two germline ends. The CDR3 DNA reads TGTGCCAGCAGCCAAGCAGCGGACCATTACAATGAGCAGTTCTTC. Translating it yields CASSQAADHYNEQFF.

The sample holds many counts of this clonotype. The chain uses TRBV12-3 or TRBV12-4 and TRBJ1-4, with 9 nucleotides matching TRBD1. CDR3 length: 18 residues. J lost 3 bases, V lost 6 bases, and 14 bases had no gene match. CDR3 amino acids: CASSRLGGQGLSNEKLFF. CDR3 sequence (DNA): TGTGCCAGCAGCCGCCTAGGGGGACAGGGTTTGTCTAATGAAAAACTGTTTTTT.

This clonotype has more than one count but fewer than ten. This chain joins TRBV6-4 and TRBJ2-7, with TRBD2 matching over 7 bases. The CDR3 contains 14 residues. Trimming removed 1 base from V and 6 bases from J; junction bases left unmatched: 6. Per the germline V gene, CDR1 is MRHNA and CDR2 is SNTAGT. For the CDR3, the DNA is TGTGCCAGCAGTGACTGGGGGGGATCGCGCGAGCAGTACTTC. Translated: CASSDWGGSREQYF.

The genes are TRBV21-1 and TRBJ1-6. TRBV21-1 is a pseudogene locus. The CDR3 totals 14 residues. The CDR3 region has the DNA TGTGCCAGCAGCAAATCCCAGACGAATTCACCCCTCCACTTT. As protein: CASSKSQTNSPLHF.

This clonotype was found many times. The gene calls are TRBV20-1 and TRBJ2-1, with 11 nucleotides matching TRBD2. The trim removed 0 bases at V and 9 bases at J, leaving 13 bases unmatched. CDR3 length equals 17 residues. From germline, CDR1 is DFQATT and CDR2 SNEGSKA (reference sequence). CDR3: CSARDWQLAGDLAEQFF. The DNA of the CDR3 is TGCAGTGCTAGAGATTGGCAACTAGCGGGAGATCTGGCTGAGCAGTTCTTC.

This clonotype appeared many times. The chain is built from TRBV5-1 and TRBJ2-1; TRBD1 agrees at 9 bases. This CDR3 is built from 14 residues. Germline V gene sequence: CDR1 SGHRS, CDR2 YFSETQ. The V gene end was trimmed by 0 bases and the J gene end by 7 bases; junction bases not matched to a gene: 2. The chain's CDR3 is CASSLGGQGNEQFF. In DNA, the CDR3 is TGCGCCAGCAGCTTGGGTGGACAGGGGAATGAGCAGTTCTTC.

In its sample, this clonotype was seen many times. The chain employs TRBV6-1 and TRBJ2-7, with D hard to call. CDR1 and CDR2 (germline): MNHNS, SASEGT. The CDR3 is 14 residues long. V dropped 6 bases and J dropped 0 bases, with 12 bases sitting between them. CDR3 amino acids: CASSRTTSSYEQYF. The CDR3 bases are TGTGCCAGCAGCAGGACCACCAGCTCCTACGAGCAGTACTTC.

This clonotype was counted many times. This CDR3 reads CATSTGQNSGANVLTF. The CDR3 DNA follows: TGTGCCACCAGCACGGGACAAAACTCTGGGGCCAACGTCCTGACTTTC. This rearrangement joins TRBV15 to TRBJ2-6, with D tentatively TRBD1 (6 bases). The CDR3 length is 16 residues. V lost 4 bases and J lost 0, with 10 bases in between. The V gene's germline CDR1 is LNHNV and CDR2 YYDKDF (reference sequence).

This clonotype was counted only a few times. The chain's CDR3 is CASSLERLAGGPGNEQFF. The CDR3, as DNA: TGTGCCAGCAGCTTAGAACGCCTAGCGGGGGGGCCAGGGAATGAGCAGTTCTTC. This sequence joins TRBV7-8 and TRBJ2-1; the match to TRBD2 covers 12 bases. The CDR3 has 18 residues. The V gene's germline CDR1 is SGHVS and CDR2 FQNEAQ. The trim removed 1 base at V and 7 bases at J, leaving 11 bases unmatched.

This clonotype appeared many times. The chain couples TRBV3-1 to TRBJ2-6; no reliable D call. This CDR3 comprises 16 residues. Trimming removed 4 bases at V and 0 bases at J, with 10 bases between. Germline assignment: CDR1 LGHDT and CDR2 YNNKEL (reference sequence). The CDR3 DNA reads TGTGCCAGCAGCCCCAGACAATTCTCTGGGGCCAACGTCCTGACTTTC. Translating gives CASSPRQFSGANVLTF.

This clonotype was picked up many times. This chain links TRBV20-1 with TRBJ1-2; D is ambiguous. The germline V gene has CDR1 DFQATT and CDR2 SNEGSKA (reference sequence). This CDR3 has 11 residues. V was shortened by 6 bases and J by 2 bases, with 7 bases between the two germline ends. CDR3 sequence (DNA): TGCAGTGCGGTTTTAAACTATGGCTACACCTTC. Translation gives CSAVLNYGYTF.

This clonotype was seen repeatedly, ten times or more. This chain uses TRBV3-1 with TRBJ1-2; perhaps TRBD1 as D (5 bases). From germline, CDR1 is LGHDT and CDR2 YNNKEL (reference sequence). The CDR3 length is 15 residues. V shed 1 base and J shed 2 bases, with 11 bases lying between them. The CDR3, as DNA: TGTGCCAGCAGCCAAGCTTGGGGGGGGAACTATGGCTACACCTTC. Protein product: CASSQAWGGNYGYTF.

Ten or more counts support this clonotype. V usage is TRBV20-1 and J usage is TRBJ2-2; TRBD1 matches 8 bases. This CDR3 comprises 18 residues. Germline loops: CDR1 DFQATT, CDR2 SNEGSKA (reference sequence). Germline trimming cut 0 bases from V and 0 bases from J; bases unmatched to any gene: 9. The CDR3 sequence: CSARDPGQAPTNTGELFF. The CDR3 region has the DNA TGCAGTGCTAGAGATCCGGGACAGGCCCCTACGAACACCGGGGAGCTGTTTTTT.

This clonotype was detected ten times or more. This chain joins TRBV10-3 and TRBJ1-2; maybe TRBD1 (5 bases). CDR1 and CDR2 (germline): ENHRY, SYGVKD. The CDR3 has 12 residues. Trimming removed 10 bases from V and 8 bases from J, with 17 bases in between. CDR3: CATLKRDSGYTF. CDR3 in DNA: TGTGCCACCTTAAAACGGGACTCGGGCTACACCTTC.

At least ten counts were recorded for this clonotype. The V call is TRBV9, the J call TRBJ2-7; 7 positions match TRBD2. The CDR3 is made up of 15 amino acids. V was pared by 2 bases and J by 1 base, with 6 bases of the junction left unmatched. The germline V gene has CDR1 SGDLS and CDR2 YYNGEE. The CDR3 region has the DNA TGTGCCAGCAGCGTCGGACTAGACAAGTCCTACGAGCAGTACTTC. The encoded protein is CASSVGLDKSYEQYF.

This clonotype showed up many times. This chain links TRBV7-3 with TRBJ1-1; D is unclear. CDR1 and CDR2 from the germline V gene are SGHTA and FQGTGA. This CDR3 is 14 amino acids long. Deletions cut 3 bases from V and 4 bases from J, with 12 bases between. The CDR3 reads CASSFAVGSTEAFF. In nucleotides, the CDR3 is TGTGCCAGCAGCTTTGCGGTAGGCAGCACTGAAGCTTTCTTT.

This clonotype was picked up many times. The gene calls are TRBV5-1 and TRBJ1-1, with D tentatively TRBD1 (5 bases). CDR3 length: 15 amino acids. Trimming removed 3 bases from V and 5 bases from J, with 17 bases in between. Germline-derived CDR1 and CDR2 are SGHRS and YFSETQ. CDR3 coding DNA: TGCGCCAGCAGCTCTACCGGCGGACAAGTTACTGAAGCTTTCTTT. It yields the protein CASSSTGGQVTEAFF.

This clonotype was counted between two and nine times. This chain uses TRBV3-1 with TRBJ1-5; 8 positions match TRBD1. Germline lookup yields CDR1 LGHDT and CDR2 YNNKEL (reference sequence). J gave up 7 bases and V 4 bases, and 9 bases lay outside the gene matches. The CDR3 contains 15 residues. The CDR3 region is CASSPRGQGGQPQHF. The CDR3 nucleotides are TGTGCCAGCAGCCCTCGAGGACAGGGCGGGCAGCCCCAGCATTTT.

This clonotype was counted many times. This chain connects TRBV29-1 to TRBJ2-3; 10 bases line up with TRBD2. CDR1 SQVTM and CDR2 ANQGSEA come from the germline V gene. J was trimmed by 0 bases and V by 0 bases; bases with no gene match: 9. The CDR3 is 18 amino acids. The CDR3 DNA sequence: TGCAGCGTTGAAGATGGGGCTAGCGGGAGACGAAGCACAGATACGCAGTATTTT. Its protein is CSVEDGASGRRSTDTQYF.

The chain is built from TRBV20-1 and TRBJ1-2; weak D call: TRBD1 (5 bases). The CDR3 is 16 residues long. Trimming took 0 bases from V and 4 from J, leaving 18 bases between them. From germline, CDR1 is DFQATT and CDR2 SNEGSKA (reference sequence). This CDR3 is CSARDSRQGLGYGYTF. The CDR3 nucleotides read TGCAGTGCTAGAGATAGTAGGCAGGGCCTAGGCTATGGCTACACCTTC.